These 29 T cell receptor beta chains originate from one sample sequenced in a study of immune cell composition in non-small cell lung cancer. Using immunoSEQ multiplex PCR, the repertoire was profiled, and TCRdb retains in-frame clones only, with some absent. In the table there are about 2,400 clones, roughly three quarters of which are singletons. The material sequenced was lung tumor tissue. The origin of the receptors is a human donor with non-small cell lung cancer.

The table lists this clone with a few counts. The chain recombines TRBV7-9 with TRBJ2-5; D is ambiguous. In germline, CDR1 is SEHNR, CDR2 FQNEAQ (reference sequence). This CDR3 has 12 residues. V lost 2 bases to trimming and J lost 5 bases, with 6 bases between them. The CDR3 DNA reads as TGTGCCAGCAGCTTACTAAGTGAGACCCAGTACTTC. Amino acid sequence: CASSLLSETQYF. The full variable domain, with the rest looked up from reference TRBV7-9 and TRBJ2-5, is DTGVSQNPRHKITKRGQNVTFRCDPISEHNRLYWYRQTLGQGPEFLTYFQNEAQLEKSRLLSDRFSAERPKGSFSTLEIQRTEQGDSAMYLCASSLLSETQYFGPGTRLLVL.

In this sample, this clone turned up a few times. The chain employs TRBV5-1 and TRBJ1-4; a possible D gene is TRBD1 (5 bases). Deletions cut 6 bases from V and 8 bases from J, with 17 bases between. This CDR3 has 14 amino acids. Germline lookup yields CDR1 SGHRS and CDR2 YFSETQ. The CDR3 DNA is TGCGCCAGCACTGACCCCGGGGGGGAGGAAAAACTGTTTTTT. It yields the protein CASTDPGGEEKLFF.

The J gene is TRBJ2-3, the V gene TRBV27, with TRBD2 as a possible D gene (6 bases). CDR1 MNHEY and CDR2 SMNVEV come from the germline V gene (reference sequence). CDR3 length: 16 amino acids. Trimming shortened V by 5 bases and J by 5 bases, and 20 bases separated the two germline ends. The CDR3 loop reads CASSLNGREWGDTQYF. In nucleotides, the CDR3 is TGTGCCAGCAGTCTAAACGGGCGGGAATGGGGAGATACGCAGTATTTT.

The chain couples TRBV7-2 to TRBJ2-7, with TRBD2 identical over 9 bases. The V gene's germline CDR1 is SGHTA and CDR2 FQGNSA. The CDR3 contains 15 residues. Losses at the gene ends were 5 bases for V and 4 bases for J; bases not matched to a gene: 9. For the CDR3, the DNA is TGTGCCAGCAGCGAGGGGCGGGGGGGCGAGTACGAGCAGTACTTC. Protein product: CASSEGRGGEYEQYF.

This clone was seen more than once but under ten times. CDR3 protein: CASSQPGQAPPEAFF. CDR3 nucleotide sequence: TGCGCCAGCAGCCAACCGGGACAGGCACCCCCTGAAGCTTTCTTT. The chain employs TRBV5-1 and TRBJ1-1; TRBD1 aligns across 8 bases. This CDR3 is 15 amino acids long. V gave up 4 bases and J gave up 6 bases; unmatched junction bases: 11. Per the germline V gene, CDR1 is SGHRS and CDR2 is YFSETQ.

The V call is TRBV6-5, the J call TRBJ2-1; D is uncertain. V was shortened by 5 bases and J by 0 bases, with 11 bases between the two germline ends. The CDR3 has 15 amino acids. Germline V gene lookup returns CDR1 MNHEY and CDR2 SVGAGI. The CDR3: CASSPRLLSYNEQFF. In nucleotides, the CDR3 is TGTGCCAGCAGTCCACGGTTACTCTCCTACAATGAGCAGTTCTTC.

The rearrangement uses TRBV9 and TRBJ1-2; 8 positions match TRBD1. CDR3 length: 16 residues. Unmatched junction bases numbered 10, after V lost 0 bases and J lost 6 bases. Germline V CDR1 and CDR2: SGDLS, YYNGEE. CDR3 in DNA: TGTGCCAGCAGCGTAGAATCGGACAGGGAGGTGGATGGCTACACCTTC. Translated: CASSVESDREVDGYTF. The complete variable domain, with remaining parts taken from reference TRBV9 and TRBJ1-2, reads DSGVTQTPKHLITATGQRVTLRCSPRSGDLSVYWYQQSLDQGLQFLIQYYNGEERAKGNILERFSAQQFPDLHSELNLSSLELGDSALYFCASSVESDREVDGYTFGSGTRLTVV.

The chain employs TRBV7-6 and TRBJ1-1; D gene unclear. The V end was cut by 6 bases, the J end by 4 bases, with 6 bases between. This CDR3 has 11 residues. Germline V gives CDR1 SGHVS, CDR2 FNYEAQ. CDR3: CASRVGTEAFF. The CDR3 region has the DNA TGTGCCAGCAGAGTCGGCACTGAAGCTTTCTTT.

This chain connects TRBV25-1 to TRBJ2-6, with D maybe TRBD2 (6 bases). From germline, CDR1 is MGHDK and CDR2 SYGVNS. The CDR3 extends over 13 amino acids. The V end lost 8 bases, the J end lost 4 bases, and 9 bases lay between the germline ends. CDR3 DNA sequence: TGTGCCAGCCGACGGGGGGGGGCCAACGTCCTGACTTTC. Protein sequence: CASRRGGANVLTF.

The V and J genes are TRBV11-2 and TRBJ1-1; D gene unclear. Trimming stripped 5 bases from V and 5 bases from J, with 6 bases between. Germline V gene lookup returns CDR1 SGHAT and CDR2 FQNNGV. This CDR3 is built from 11 residues. Here the CDR3 DNA reads TGTGCCAGCAGCCTCTCGACTGAAGCTTTCTTT. It encodes CASSLSTEAFF.

The rearrangement uses TRBV7-9 and TRBJ2-3, with D unresolved. V lost 5 bases, J lost 4 bases, and 4 bases lay in between. The CDR3 covers 11 residues. The germline V gene encodes CDR1 SEHNR and CDR2 FQNEAQ (reference sequence). The CDR3, as DNA: TGTGCCAGCAGCCCAGCAGATACGCAGTATTTT. The encoded protein is CASSPADTQYF.

The rearrangement links TRBV5-4 to TRBJ2-5; 9 bases agree with TRBD1. CDR3 length equals 15 residues. Germline V CDR1 and CDR2: SGHNT, YYREEE (reference sequence). V lost 4 bases and J lost 4; bases outside the gene matches: 8. The DNA for the CDR3 is TGTGCCAGCAGCGGACGGACAGGGGAGAGAGAGACCCAGTACTTC. Translating it yields CASSGRTGERETQYF. Full variable domain (remainder filled in from reference TRBV5-4 and TRBJ2-5): ETGVTQSPTHLIKTRGQQVTLRCSSQSGHNTVSWYQQALGQGPQFIFQYYREEENGRGNFPPRFSGLQFPNYSSELNVNALELDDSALYLCASSGRTGERETQYFGPGTRLLVL.

The V gene is TRBV27, the J gene TRBJ1-2; perhaps TRBD1 as D (6 bases). Trimming removed 3 bases at V and 6 bases at J, with 14 bases between. The CDR3 is 14 residues long. Germline V gene data show CDR1 as MNHEY and CDR2 as SMNVEV (reference sequence). DNA for the CDR3: TGTGCCAGCAGTTTCATCGGACAGTCAGATGGCTACACCTTC. Protein sequence: CASSFIGQSDGYTF.

This clone was seen a handful of times. V is TRBV19 and J is TRBJ2-3; D call uncertain. The CDR3 is made up of 14 amino acids. Looked up from germline, CDR1 is LNHDA and CDR2 is SQIVND (reference sequence). V was pared by 1 base and J by 3 bases, with 8 bases between. This CDR3 reads CASSIARSTDTQYF. The CDR3 coding sequence is TGTGCCAGTAGTATAGCTAGATCTACAGATACGCAGTATTTT.

The J gene is TRBJ2-1, the V gene TRBV7-2; 7 nucleotides agree with TRBD2. Germline CDR1 and CDR2: SGHTA and FQGNSA. Germline trimming cut 1 base from V and 4 bases from J; bases unmatched to any gene: 1. CDR3 size: 14 residues. The CDR3 reads CASSLERGYNEQFF. DNA for the CDR3: TGTGCCAGCAGCTTAGAGCGGGGATACAATGAGCAGTTCTTC.

With regard to this clone: This sample includes further DNA sequences coding for the same CDR3. This chain connects TRBV6-5 to TRBJ1-2; 11 nucleotides line up with TRBD1. The CDR3 runs 15 residues. CDR1 is MNHEY and CDR2 is SVGAGI in the germline V gene. Trimming removed 4 bases from V and 5 bases from J; junction bases left unmatched: 6. CDR3 nucleotides: TGTGCCAGCAGTTCGCTGGACAGGGGGCCTTATGGCTACACCTTC. Its translation is CASSSLDRGPYGYTF.

The chain combines TRBV7-2 with TRBJ2-7; TRBD1 is a possible D gene (5 bases). V lost 5 bases and J lost 4, with 15 bases in between. CDR3 length: 14 amino acids. Germline CDR1 and CDR2: SGHTA and FQGNSA. The CDR3: CASSPRWGSYEQYF. CDR3 DNA: TGTGCCAGCAGCCCCCGGTGGGGCTCTTACGAGCAGTACTTC.

The chain recombines TRBV21-1 with TRBJ1-1; whether TRBD1, the table's D call, matches the DNA was not checked. TRBV21-1 has pseudogene status. The CDR3 extends over 13 amino acids. The CDR3 DNA sequence: TGTGCCAGCAGCAAACCCAGGAAAAGGGAAGCTTTCTTT. Translating gives CASSKPRKREAFF.

The rearrangement joins TRBV11-1 to TRBJ1-1; D call uncertain. CDR3 length: 11 amino acids. Germline lookup yields CDR1 SGHAT and CDR2 FQDESV (reference sequence). Trimming pared 6 bases from V and 4 bases from J, leaving 6 bases between. CDR3 DNA sequence: TGTGCCAGCAGAGTCGGCACTGAAGCTTTCTTT. Its translation is CASRVGTEAFF.

This clone was picked up a small number of times. This chain joins TRBV6-5 and TRBJ1-4; 7 bases agree with TRBD1. Germline CDR1 and CDR2: MNHEY and SVGAGI. With 5 bases clipped from V and 4 bases from J, the junction kept 7 bases outside the gene matches. CDR3 length: 15 amino acids. The DNA for the CDR3 is TGTGCCAGCAGTAGACAGGGATTTGGTAATGAAAAACTGTTTTTT. Its translation: CASSRQGFGNEKLFF.

The V and J genes are TRBV19 and TRBJ2-2; the match to TRBD1 covers 8 bases. Looked up from germline, CDR1 is LNHDA and CDR2 is SQIVND (reference sequence). The ends lost 5 bases at V and 2 bases at J; junction bases unmatched: 13. The CDR3 consists of 18 residues. CDR3 amino acids: CASSLRRDRKINTGELFF. CDR3 coding DNA: TGTGCCAGTAGTCTCCGTAGGGACAGGAAAATTAACACCGGGGAGCTGTTTTTT.

V usage is TRBV12-1 and J usage is TRBJ1-4; no DNA check was done on the table's D call, TRBD1. TRBV12-1 is a pseudogene segment. This CDR3 spans 17 amino acids. This chain's CDR3 is CASSFAKIGEVNEKLFF. DNA for the CDR3: TGTGCCAGCAGCTTTGCGAAGATAGGGGAAGTGAATGAAAAACTGTTTTTT.

The chain recombines TRBV5-4 with TRBJ2-5; no clear D. The CDR3 is 13 residues long. The germline V gene has CDR1 SGHNT and CDR2 YYREEE (reference sequence). V gave up 4 bases and J gave up 5 bases, with 12 bases separating them. CDR3 nucleotide sequence: TGTGCCAGCAGCCCCCCTACCAGGGAGACCCAGTACTTC. Translated, it gives CASSPPTRETQYF.

This chain uses TRBV29-1 with TRBJ1-2; D is undetermined. The length of the CDR3 is 12 residues. V lost 5 bases and J 5 bases, leaving 12 bases between the germline ends. CDR1 and CDR2 from the germline V gene are SQVTM and ANQGSEA. The CDR3 coding sequence is TGCAGCGTTTGGGGAGGAGGGTATGGCTACACCTTC. It is translated as CSVWGGGYGYTF.

The sample holds one count of this clone. The chain is built from TRBV6-4 and TRBJ1-1; unclear D gene. The CDR3 runs 14 residues. Trimming pared 7 bases from V and 1 base from J, leaving 13 bases between. The V gene's germline CDR1 is MRHNA and CDR2 SNTAGT. CDR3: CASTSNPGNTEAFF. DNA for the CDR3: TGTGCCAGCACATCCAACCCGGGGAACACTGAAGCTTTCTTT.

This chain uses TRBV7-2 with TRBJ1-5; D is possibly TRBD1 (5 bases). V lost 3 bases and J 5 bases, leaving 8 bases between the germline ends. This CDR3 is built from 13 residues. The germline V gene has CDR1 SGHTA and CDR2 FQGNSA. The CDR3 loop is CASSFDRDQPQHF. CDR3 coding DNA: TGTGCCAGCAGCTTTGACAGAGATCAGCCCCAGCATTTT.

The chain links TRBV11-2 to TRBJ2-1; 8 positions match TRBD2. V dropped 4 bases and J dropped 0; count of bases not matched to a gene: 8. The CDR3 covers 17 residues. CDR1 is SGHAT and CDR2 is FQNNGV in the germline V gene. CDR3 sequence (DNA): TGTGCCAGCAGCTCCCGGGGGGGGCTAAGCTCCTACAATGAGCAGTTCTTC. Translating gives CASSSRGGLSSYNEQFF.

The rearrangement links TRBV9 to TRBJ2-1, with D possibly matching TRBD1 (6 bases). The germline V gene encodes CDR1 SGDLS and CDR2 YYNGEE. The CDR3 sequence is 15 residues long. Trimming shortened V by 0 bases and J by 4 bases, and 11 bases separated the two germline ends. CDR3 loop: CASSVDLGTYNEQFF. For the CDR3, the DNA is TGTGCCAGCAGCGTAGACTTGGGGACATACAATGAGCAGTTCTTC. Combining the CDR3 with reference TRBV9 and TRBJ2-1 gives the whole variable domain DSGVTQTPKHLITATGQRVTLRCSPRSGDLSVYWYQQSLDQGLQFLIQYYNGEERAKGNILERFSAQQFPDLHSELNLSSLELGDSALYFCASSVDLGTYNEQFFGPGTRLTVL.

V usage is TRBV29-1 and J usage is TRBJ2-1; TRBD1 matches at 7 bases. The CDR3 has 14 residues. J was trimmed by 5 bases and V by 4 bases; bases with no gene match: 8. Germline CDR1 reads SQVTM; CDR2 reads ANQGSEA. The CDR3 DNA is TGCAGCGTTGCCGTGGACAGGCGGGACAATGAGCAGTTCTTC. Its protein product is CSVAVDRRDNEQFF.